A single TCR beta chain is shown here with its context. Its antigen is still unknown. These data originate in a study of beta chain features in type 1 diabetes. The overall study: All samples yielded some 110 million examined sorted cells. Regarding the study as a whole: Patients with type 1 diabetes carried fewer insertions and had more deletions at their VDJ junctions.

The investigators reverse transcribed all of the isolated RNA, so they sequenced expressed TCRB transcripts. Libraries were prepared by immunoSEQ multiplex PCR; TCRdb keeps only in-frame clonotypes and omits some of them. The data hold under 250,000 clones, with about 14% observed a single time. Heparinised blood was drawn once per donor, averaging approximately 100 mL. Using CD45RO/CCR7/CD25/CD127/CD95/CD27, CD4+ naive, central memory, regulatory and stem cell-like memory cells were sorted. CDR1 is SGHVS, CDR2 FNYEAQ, per germline. V dropped 2 bases and J dropped 1 base, with 6 bases sitting between them. The CDR3 sequence is 13 residues long.

The V and J genes are TRBV7-6 and TRBJ2-7; D is uncertain. The sequencing sample was made of naive CD4+ T cells from blood. This clonotype was sampled from a woman in her thirties or forties in good health. In DNA form, the CDR3 reads TGTGCCAGCAGCTTATCTGTTTCCTACGAGCAGTACTTC. Amino acids: CASSLSVSYEQYF.